This T cell receptor beta chain was obtained from a study of blood T cell repertoires in COVID-19. This table comes from immunoSEQ multiplex PCR, and its TCRdb copy is limited to in-frame clones, with some not included. The table records around 140,000 clones, around 80% of them present only once. Trimming removed 7 bases from V and 3 bases from J; junction bases left unmatched: 13. This CDR3 spans 17 amino acids. Germline V gene sequence: CDR1 LNHDA, CDR2 SQIVND (reference sequence). This TCR was recovered from a man between 65 and 85 years old who had recovered from COVID-19. The V and J genes are TRBV19 and TRBJ2-3, with 10 bases aligning to TRBD2. The sequencing sample was made of peripheral blood. This CDR3 reads CASTASWASGRTDTQYF. CDR3 in DNA: TGTGCCAGTACAGCCAGTTGGGCTAGCGGGAGAACAGATACGCAGTATTTT.